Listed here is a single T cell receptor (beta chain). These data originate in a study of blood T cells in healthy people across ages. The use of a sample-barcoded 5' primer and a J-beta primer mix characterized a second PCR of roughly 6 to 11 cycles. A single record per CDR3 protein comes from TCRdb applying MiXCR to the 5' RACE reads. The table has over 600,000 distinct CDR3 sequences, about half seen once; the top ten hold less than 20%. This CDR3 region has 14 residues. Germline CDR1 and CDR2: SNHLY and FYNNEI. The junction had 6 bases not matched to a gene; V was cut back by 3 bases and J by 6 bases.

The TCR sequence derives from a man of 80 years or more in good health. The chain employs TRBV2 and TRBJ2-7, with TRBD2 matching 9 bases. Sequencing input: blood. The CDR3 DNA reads TGTGCCAGCAGTGAGAATAGCGGGGGATCCGAGCAGTACTTC. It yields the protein CASSENSGGSEQYF.